These 31 T cell receptor beta chains share one sample of origin, sequenced in a study of Ad26.COV2.S vaccination and SARS-CoV-2 variants. Profiling relied on immunoSEQ multiplex PCR, and the TCRdb table lists in-frame clones only, not all of them. The table has 120,000 to 150,000 clones, more than 80% seen once. The input for sequencing was peripheral blood, taken after recovery from COVID-19. The receptor set was obtained from a human donor who had recovered from COVID-19.

The V and J genes are TRBV4-1 and TRBJ2-1; no clear D. This CDR3 is built from 17 residues. CDR1 is MGHRA and CDR2 is YSYEKL in the germline V gene. Trimming removed 2 bases from V and 0 bases from J, with 14 bases in between. Here the CDR3 reads CASSQKPLTVSYNEQFF. For the CDR3, the DNA is TGCGCCAGCAGCCAAAAACCCCTGACCGTCTCCTACAATGAGCAGTTCTTC.

The rearrangement uses TRBV6-5 and TRBJ1-3; D call uncertain. This CDR3 contains 15 residues. Trimming took 2 bases from V and 0 from J, leaving 8 bases between them. Germline CDR1 reads MNHEY; CDR2 reads SVGAGI. This CDR3 reads CASSYGGSSGNTIYF. As DNA, the CDR3 is TGTGCCAGCAGTTACGGCGGGAGCTCTGGAAACACCATATATTTT.

CDR3 sequence reads: CASSLAGNTEAFF. In nucleotides, the CDR3 is TGTGCCAGCAGCTTGGCCGGGAACACTGAAGCTTTCTTT. The chain combines TRBV5-4 with TRBJ1-1; D unclear. The CDR3 sequence is 13 residues long. The germline V and J ends were trimmed by 0 bases and 1 base, with 4 bases remaining between them. Germline V gene sequence: CDR1 SGHNT, CDR2 YYREEE (reference sequence).

The chain uses TRBV30 and TRBJ2-2, with D unresolved. With 0 bases removed from V and 0 bases from J, the gap between germline ends came to 8 bases. This CDR3 is 15 amino acids long. The V gene's germline CDR1 is GTSNPN and CDR2 SVGIG (reference sequence). DNA for the CDR3: TGTGCCTGGAGTGTAGGGAAAGCGAACACCGGGGAGCTGTTTTTT. Its translation is CAWSVGKANTGELFF.

The chain combines TRBV6-6 with TRBJ1-4; D not resolved. Germline V gene sequence: CDR1 MNHNY, CDR2 SVGAGI (reference sequence). This CDR3 spans 12 amino acids. The V and J ends lost 6 bases and 6 bases respectively, with 8 bases between them. This chain's CDR3 is CASRRLDEKLFF. The CDR3, as DNA: TGTGCCAGCAGGCGGTTGGATGAAAAACTGTTTTTT.

This chain connects TRBV14 to TRBJ1-3; no clear D gene. Deletions cut 1 base from V and 0 bases from J, with 10 bases between. CDR1 and CDR2 (germline): SGHDN, FVKESK. The CDR3 runs to 16 residues. CDR3 protein: CASSQGFYVSGNTIYF. CDR3 nucleotide sequence: TGTGCCAGCAGCCAAGGTTTCTATGTCTCTGGAAACACCATATATTTT.

V usage is TRBV9 and J usage is TRBJ1-1; D might be TRBD1 (6 bases). V lost 0 bases to trimming and J lost 3 bases, with 12 bases between them. From germline, CDR1 is SGDLS and CDR2 YYNGEE. The CDR3 is 15 residues long. DNA of the CDR3: TGTGCCAGCAGCGTAGGGGGGGGGCTGGACACTGAAGCTTTCTTT. Its protein product is CASSVGGGLDTEAFF.

This clone was detected a few times. This chain links TRBV2 with TRBJ2-7; D is unclear. The CDR3 is made up of 10 amino acids. Germline values: CDR1 SNHLY, CDR2 FYNNEI. Trimming cost V 7 bases and J 5 bases, with 6 bases left between them. Here the CDR3 reads CASTRDEQYF. The CDR3 region has the DNA TGTGCCAGCACCCGGGACGAGCAGTACTTC. Full variable domain (outside the CDR3, taken from reference TRBV2 and TRBJ2-7): EPEVTQTPSHQVTQMGQEVILRCVPISNHLYFYWYRQILGQKVEFLVSFYNNEISEKSEIFDDQFSVERPDGSNFTLKIRSTKLEDSAMYFCASTRDEQYFGPGTRLTVT.

This clone is a singleton in its sample. The chain uses TRBV21-1 and TRBJ2-2. TRBV21-1 is an annotated pseudogene. CDR3 length equals 14 residues. For the CDR3, the DNA is TGTGCCAGCTGGGCCCGGGGGCGCACCGGGGAGCTGTTTTTT. Amino acids: CASWARGRTGELFF.

The chain combines TRBV4-1 with TRBJ2-1; TRBD2 aligns across 14 bases. V lost 2 bases, J lost 9 bases, and 9 bases stayed unmatched. Germline V gives CDR1 MGHRA, CDR2 YSYEKL. The CDR3 contains 17 residues. The CDR3 is CASSQLTGLAGGREQFF. CDR3 nucleotide sequence: TGCGCCAGCAGCCAACTAACCGGACTAGCGGGGGGACGTGAGCAGTTCTTC.

This chain links TRBV5-1 with TRBJ1-5, with D unresolved. Trimming shortened V by 0 bases and J by 6 bases, and 10 bases separated the two germline ends. Germline V CDR1 and CDR2: SGHRS, YFSETQ. This CDR3 spans 14 amino acids. This CDR3 is CASSLGGLGQPQHF. The CDR3 region has the DNA TGCGCCAGCAGCTTGGGTGGGCTAGGTCAGCCCCAGCATTTT.

This chain uses TRBV6-5 with TRBJ2-7; D might be TRBD2 (6 bases). V lost 5 bases and J lost 0, with 14 bases in between. The germline CDR1 and CDR2 sequences are MNHEY and SVGAGI. This CDR3 has 15 amino acids. The CDR3 protein is CASSPRGGVSYEQYF. CDR3 in DNA: TGTGCCAGCAGTCCTCGAGGCGGGGTCTCCTACGAGCAGTACTTC.

This sequence joins TRBV6-5 and TRBJ1-1; D is ambiguous. Per germline, CDR1 MNHEY and CDR2 SVGAGI. The CDR3 sequence is 13 residues long. V was pared by 6 bases and J by 2 bases, with 10 bases between. The CDR3 loop is CASRIGANTEAFF. For the CDR3, the DNA is TGTGCCAGCAGAATAGGAGCTAACACTGAAGCTTTCTTT.

CDR3 region: CASSQPFLEGTNYGYTF. In DNA, the CDR3 is TGCGCCAGCAGCCAGCCCTTTCTCGAGGGCACAAACTATGGCTACACCTTC. The genes are TRBV4-1 and TRBJ1-2; unclear D gene. Germline lookup yields CDR1 MGHRA and CDR2 YSYEKL. The CDR3 is made up of 17 amino acids. Trimming shortened V by 3 bases and J by 2 bases, and 19 bases separated the two germline ends.

V and J are TRBV19 and TRBJ2-4; D not certain. Trimming took 3 bases from V and 6 from J, leaving 18 bases between them. The CDR3 is made up of 16 amino acids. Looked up from germline, CDR1 is LNHDA and CDR2 is SQIVND (reference sequence). CDR3 DNA: TGTGCCAGTAGTATTTCGTTGGGCGTGCTTCGAAACATTCAGTACTTC. This translates into CASSISLGVLRNIQYF. The full variable domain, in which reference TRBV19 and TRBJ2-4 provide the parts outside the CDR3, is DGGITQSPKYLFRKEGQNVTLSCEQNLNHDAMYWYRQDPGQGLRLIYYSQIVNDFQKGDIAEGYSVSREKKESFPLTVTSAQKNPTAFYLCASSISLGVLRNIQYFGAGTRLSVL.

The rearrangement links TRBV9 to TRBJ1-5, with 9 bases matching TRBD1. V lost 3 bases to trimming and J lost 4 bases; unmatched junction nucleotides: 5. Germline V gene sequence: CDR1 SGDLS, CDR2 YYNGEE. The CDR3 is made up of 15 amino acids. The CDR3 DNA reads as TGTGCCAGCAGCGCGTCGGACAGGGGAAATCAGCCCCAGCATTTT. Its protein is CASSASDRGNQPQHF. Full variable domain (remainder filled in from reference TRBV9 and TRBJ1-5): DSGVTQTPKHLITATGQRVTLRCSPRSGDLSVYWYQQSLDQGLQFLIQYYNGEERAKGNILERFSAQQFPDLHSELNLSSLELGDSALYFCASSASDRGNQPQHFGDGTRLSIL.

This chain links TRBV18 with TRBJ1-6; D gene unclear. The CDR3 spans 16 residues. The ends were cut back, 3 bases at V and 0 bases at J, with 9 bases in the middle. CDR1 and CDR2 from the germline V gene are KGHSH and LQKENI. CDR3 DNA sequence: TGTGCCAGCTCACCTGGGATAAGCTCCTATAATTCACCCCTCCACTTT. Encoded protein: CASSPGISSYNSPLHF.

The J gene is TRBJ1-1, the V gene TRBV6-5, with D maybe TRBD1 (6 bases). The CDR3 covers 15 residues. V dropped 2 bases and J dropped 2 bases, with 12 bases sitting between them. Germline V gives CDR1 MNHEY, CDR2 SVGAGI. The CDR3 protein is CASSYRSRGNTEAFF. The CDR3 DNA sequence: TGTGCCAGCAGTTACAGATCCAGGGGCAACACTGAAGCTTTCTTT.

The genes are TRBV4-3 and TRBJ2-7; 10 bases agree with TRBD1. The CDR3 loop spans 16 amino acids. Germline CDR1 and CDR2: LGHNA and YSLEER. Trimming at V came to 0 bases and at J to 2 bases, leaving 4 bases not matched to a gene. In nucleotides, the CDR3 is TGCGCCAGCAGCCAAGATAGAGGACAGGGGGCCTACGAGCAGTACTTC. It translates to CASSQDRGQGAYEQYF.

The chain links TRBV7-2 to TRBJ2-1; TRBD1 matches 9 bases. CDR1 and CDR2 (germline): SGHTA, FQGNSA. This CDR3 contains 15 residues. V lost 4 bases to trimming and J lost 1 base; unmatched junction nucleotides: 2. CDR3 nucleotides: TGTGCCAGCAGCTCCGGGACAGGGTCCTACAATGAGCAGTTCTTC. This encodes CASSSGTGSYNEQFF.

This clone was seen repeatedly, ten times or more. The rearrangement joins TRBV11-2 to TRBJ2-7; D is uncertain. The germline gives CDR1 SGHAT, CDR2 FQNNGV. V was cut by 1 base and J by 4 bases, with 14 bases left in between. The CDR3 is made up of 15 amino acids. CDR3 coding DNA: TGTGCCAGCAGCTTAGTATTGGGTATCTCATACGAGCAGTACTTC. This encodes CASSLVLGISYEQYF.

The V gene is TRBV18, the J gene TRBJ1-1; D is perhaps TRBD1 (6 bases). The CDR3 extends over 15 amino acids. Per the germline V gene, CDR1 is KGHSH and CDR2 is LQKENI. V gave up 4 bases and J gave up 0 bases, with 12 bases separating them. The CDR3 sequence is CASSLRGDMNTEAFF. The CDR3 DNA sequence: TGTGCCAGCTCACTAAGGGGGGACATGAACACTGAAGCTTTCTTT.

The rearrangement joins TRBV14 to TRBJ1-5; 8 nucleotides align to TRBD1. The CDR3 loop spans 15 amino acids. Germline CDR1 is SGHDN and CDR2 is FVKESK. Trimming cost V 4 bases and J 3 bases; bases outside gene matches: 5. CDR3 DNA: TGTGCCAGCAGCCGTAGGACAGGGCCCAATCAGCCCCAGCATTTT. Translating gives CASSRRTGPNQPQHF.

This clone showed up just once. CDR3 sequence: CASSSSTPQAFF. The CDR3, as DNA: TGTGCCAGCAGTTCGTCGACCCCACAAGCTTTCTTT. V is TRBV28 and J is TRBJ1-1, with D unclear. Trimming took 4 bases from V and 9 from J, leaving 12 bases between them. Germline V lookup: CDR1 MDHEN, CDR2 SYDVKM. CDR3 length: 12 residues.

The rearrangement uses TRBV6-5 and TRBJ2-5; TRBD1 matches 11 bases. Germline assignment: CDR1 MNHEY and CDR2 SVGAGI. Losses at the gene ends were 8 bases for V and 5 bases for J; bases not matched to a gene: 10. CDR3 length equals 15 residues. This chain's CDR3 is CASVSGQGAWETQYF. CDR3 in DNA: TGTGCCAGCGTCTCCGGACAGGGGGCTTGGGAGACCCAGTACTTC.

This clone showed up just a few times. The CDR3 coding sequence is TGTGCCAGCAGAATAAGGCCCGGTCGGGACACTGAAGCTTTCTTT. This encodes CASRIRPGRDTEAFF. The chain links TRBV27 to TRBJ1-1; unclear D gene. CDR1 MNHEY and CDR2 SMNVEV come from the germline V gene (reference sequence). The CDR3 extends over 15 amino acids. Trimming shortened V by 6 bases and J by 3 bases, and 17 bases separated the two germline ends.

The chain recombines TRBV4-3 with TRBJ1-4; D unclear. V was clipped by 3 bases and J by 8 bases, with 10 bases between them. This CDR3 has 13 residues. Germline CDR1 and CDR2: LGHNA and YSLEER. The CDR3 region has the DNA TGCGCCAGCAGCCAGAAGGGCTGGGAAAAACTGTTTTTT. Translated, it gives CASSQKGWEKLFF.

The chain links TRBV4-3 to TRBJ1-1; 7 bases fit TRBD1. Losses at the gene ends were 0 bases for V and 1 base for J; bases not matched to a gene: 8. CDR3 length: 17 amino acids. The germline V gene has CDR1 LGHNA and CDR2 YSLEER. The chain's CDR3 is CASSQETGELWNTEAFF. The CDR3 region has the DNA TGCGCCAGCAGCCAAGAAACAGGGGAGTTGTGGAACACTGAAGCTTTCTTT.

V usage is TRBV29-1 and J usage is TRBJ1-2; D unresolved. Deletions cut 5 bases from V and 5 bases from J, with 12 bases between. The CDR3 has 12 residues. Germline loops: CDR1 SQVTM, CDR2 ANQGSEA. The CDR3 sequence: CSVFETNYGYTF. Here the CDR3 DNA reads TGCAGCGTTTTTGAGACAAATTATGGCTACACCTTC.

This rearrangement joins TRBV9 to TRBJ2-3; TRBD1 matches 8 bases. CDR1 SGDLS and CDR2 YYNGEE come from the germline V gene. The CDR3 is 16 residues long. With 5 bases clipped from V and 4 bases from J, the junction kept 12 bases outside the gene matches. The CDR3 sequence: CASSVGGAGGADTQYF. The CDR3 DNA follows: TGTGCCAGCAGTGTTGGTGGGGCAGGGGGCGCAGATACGCAGTATTTT.

The V and J genes are TRBV28 and TRBJ1-2; maybe TRBD1 (6 bases). This CDR3 spans 15 amino acids. V lost 3 bases to trimming and J lost 0 bases, with 11 bases between them. Looked up from germline, CDR1 is MDHEN and CDR2 is SYDVKM. The CDR3 is CASSLLQGTNYGYTF. The CDR3 DNA reads as TGTGCCAGCAGTTTGCTACAGGGAACTAACTATGGCTACACCTTC.